The subject of this entry is one T cell receptor beta chain. Antigen specificity is unknown. The data were taken from a study of T cell repertoires in cytomegalovirus infection. As for the study in general: Public TCR beta signatures indicated both CMV infection and matching HLA type. Study-wide results and limits: The study found HLA-C-restricted CMV-specific TCR beta clonotypes dominating the ex vivo response. The study identified carriers of CMV plus the relevant HLA from cumulative public TCR beta family frequency.

Germline CDR1 reads MDHEN; CDR2 reads SYDVKM. The J segment lost 4 bases and the V segment lost 10 bases, leaving 6 bases of the junction unmatched. The CDR3 contains 12 residues. TCRdb analysed the reads with MiXCR anew, one entry per CDR3 protein. The sample carries 200,000 to 300,000 distinct CDR3 sequences, roughly an eighth recorded once. This TCR derives from a human donor in good health (CMV status not recorded). Some clones in this sample may be carry-over from other donors' samples. This rearrangement joins TRBV28 to TRBJ1-2; 7 positions match TRBD1. Input material: PBMCs. CDR3 residues: CATLGQSYGYTF. CDR3 in DNA: TGTGCCACCTTGGGACAGTCCTATGGCTACACCTTC.